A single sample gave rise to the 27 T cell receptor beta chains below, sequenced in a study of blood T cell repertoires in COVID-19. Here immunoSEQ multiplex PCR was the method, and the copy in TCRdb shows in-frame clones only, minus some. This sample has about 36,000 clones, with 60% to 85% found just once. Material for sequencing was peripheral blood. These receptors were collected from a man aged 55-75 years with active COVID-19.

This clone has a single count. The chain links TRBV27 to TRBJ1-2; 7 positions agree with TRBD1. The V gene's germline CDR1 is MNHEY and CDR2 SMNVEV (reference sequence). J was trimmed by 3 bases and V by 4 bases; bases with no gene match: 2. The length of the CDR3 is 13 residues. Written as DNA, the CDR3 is TGTGCCAGCAGTTCGGGACAGTACTATGGCTACACCTTC. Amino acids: CASSSGQYYGYTF.

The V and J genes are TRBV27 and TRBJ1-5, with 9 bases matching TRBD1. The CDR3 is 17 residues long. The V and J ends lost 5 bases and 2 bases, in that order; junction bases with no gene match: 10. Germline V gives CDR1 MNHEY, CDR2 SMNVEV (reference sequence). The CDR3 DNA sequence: TGTGCCAGCAGTCCCTCCGGGACAGGGTTGGGCAATCAGCCCCAGCATTTT. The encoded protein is CASSPSGTGLGNQPQHF.

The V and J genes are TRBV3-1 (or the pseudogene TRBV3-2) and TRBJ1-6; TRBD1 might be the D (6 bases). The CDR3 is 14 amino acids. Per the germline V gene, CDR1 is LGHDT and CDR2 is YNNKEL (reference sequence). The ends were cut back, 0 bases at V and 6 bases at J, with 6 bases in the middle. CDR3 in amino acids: CASSQEGGNSPLHF. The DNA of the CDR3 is TGTGCCAGCAGCCAAGAAGGGGGTAATTCACCCCTCCACTTT.

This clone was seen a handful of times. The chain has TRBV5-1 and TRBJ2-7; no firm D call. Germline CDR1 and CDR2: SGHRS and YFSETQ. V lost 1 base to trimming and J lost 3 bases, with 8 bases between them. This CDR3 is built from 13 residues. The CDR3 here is CASSLKTDYEQYF. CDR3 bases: TGCGCCAGCAGCTTGAAAACAGACTACGAGCAGTACTTC.

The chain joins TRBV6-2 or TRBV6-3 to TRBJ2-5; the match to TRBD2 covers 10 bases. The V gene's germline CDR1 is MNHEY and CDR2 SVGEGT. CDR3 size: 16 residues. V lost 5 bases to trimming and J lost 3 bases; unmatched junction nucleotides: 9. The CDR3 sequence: CASSPGLAVLEETQYF. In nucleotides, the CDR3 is TGTGCCAGCAGTCCCGGACTAGCGGTTCTAGAAGAGACCCAGTACTTC.

The CDR3 DNA reads as TGTGCCACCAGCAGAGATCGGAGTTCCTACGAGCAGTACTTC. It translates to CATSRDRSSYEQYF. V and J are TRBV15 and TRBJ2-7, with D unresolved. Trimming removed 0 bases at V and 1 base at J, with 7 bases between. This CDR3 spans 14 amino acids. The germline gives CDR1 LNHNV, CDR2 YYDKDF (reference sequence).

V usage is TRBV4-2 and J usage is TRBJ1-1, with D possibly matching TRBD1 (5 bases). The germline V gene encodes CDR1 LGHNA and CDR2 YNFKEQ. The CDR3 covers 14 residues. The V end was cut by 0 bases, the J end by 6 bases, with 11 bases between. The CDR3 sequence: CASSQDQGRPEAFF. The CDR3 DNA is TGTGCCAGCAGCCAAGACCAGGGTAGACCTGAAGCTTTCTTT.

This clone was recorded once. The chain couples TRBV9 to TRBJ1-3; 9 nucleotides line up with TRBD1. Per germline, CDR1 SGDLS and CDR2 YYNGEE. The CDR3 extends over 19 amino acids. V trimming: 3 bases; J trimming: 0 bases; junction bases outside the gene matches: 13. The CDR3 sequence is CASSEPGAGQGISGNTIYF. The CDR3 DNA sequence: TGTGCCAGCAGCGAACCGGGTGCGGGACAGGGAATCTCTGGAAACACCATATATTTT.

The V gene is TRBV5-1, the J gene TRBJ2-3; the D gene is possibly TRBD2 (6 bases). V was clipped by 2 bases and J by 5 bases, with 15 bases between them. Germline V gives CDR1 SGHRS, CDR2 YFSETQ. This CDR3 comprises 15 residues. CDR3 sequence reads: CASSLGTPPQDTQYF. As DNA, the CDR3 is TGCGCCAGCAGCTTAGGGACTCCCCCGCAAGATACGCAGTATTTT.

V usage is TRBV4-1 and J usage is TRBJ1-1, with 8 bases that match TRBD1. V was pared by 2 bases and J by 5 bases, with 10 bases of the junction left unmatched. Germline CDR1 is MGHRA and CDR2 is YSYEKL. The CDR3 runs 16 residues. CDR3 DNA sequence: TGCGCCAGCAGCCAATCAGTGGCCAGGGGGCCTACTGAAGCTTTCTTT. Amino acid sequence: CASSQSVARGPTEAFF.

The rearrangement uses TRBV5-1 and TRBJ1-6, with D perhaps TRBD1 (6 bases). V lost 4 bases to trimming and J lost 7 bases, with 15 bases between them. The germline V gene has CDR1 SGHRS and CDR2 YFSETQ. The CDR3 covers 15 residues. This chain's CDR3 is CASSPVVQGNSPLHF. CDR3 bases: TGCGCCAGCAGCCCGGTGGTACAGGGAAATTCACCCCTCCACTTT.

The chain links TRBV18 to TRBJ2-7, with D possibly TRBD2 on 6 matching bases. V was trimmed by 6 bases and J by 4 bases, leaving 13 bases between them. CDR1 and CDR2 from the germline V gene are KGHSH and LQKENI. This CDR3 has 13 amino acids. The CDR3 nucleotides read TGTGCCAGCTCCCCCGGGACTTCATACGAGCAGTACTTC. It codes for CASSPGTSYEQYF.

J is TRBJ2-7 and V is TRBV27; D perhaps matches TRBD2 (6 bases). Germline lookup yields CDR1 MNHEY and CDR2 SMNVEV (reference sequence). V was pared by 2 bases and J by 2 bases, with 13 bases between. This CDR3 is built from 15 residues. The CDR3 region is CASSLAWGVAYEQYF. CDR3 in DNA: TGTGCCAGCAGTTTAGCTTGGGGGGTTGCCTACGAGCAGTACTTC.

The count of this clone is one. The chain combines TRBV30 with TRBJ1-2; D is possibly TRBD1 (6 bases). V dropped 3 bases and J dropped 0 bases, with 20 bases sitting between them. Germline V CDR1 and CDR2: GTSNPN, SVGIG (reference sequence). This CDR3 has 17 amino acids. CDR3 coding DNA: TGTGCCTGGAGGAACCAACCAGGGGCCGCGGCTAACTATGGCTACACCTTC. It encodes CAWRNQPGAAANYGYTF. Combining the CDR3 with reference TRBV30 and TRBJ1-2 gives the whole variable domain SQTIHQWPATLVQPVGSPLSLECTVEGTSNPNLYWYRQAAGRGLQLLFYSVGIGQISSEVPQNLSASRPQDRQFILSSKKLLLSDSGFYLCAWRNQPGAAANYGYTFGSGTRLTVV.

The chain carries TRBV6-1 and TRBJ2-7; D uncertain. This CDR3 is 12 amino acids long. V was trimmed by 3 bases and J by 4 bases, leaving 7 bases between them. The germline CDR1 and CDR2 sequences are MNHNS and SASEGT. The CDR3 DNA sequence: TGTGCCAGCAGTGAGCAGGTTTACGAGCAGTACTTC. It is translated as CASSEQVYEQYF.

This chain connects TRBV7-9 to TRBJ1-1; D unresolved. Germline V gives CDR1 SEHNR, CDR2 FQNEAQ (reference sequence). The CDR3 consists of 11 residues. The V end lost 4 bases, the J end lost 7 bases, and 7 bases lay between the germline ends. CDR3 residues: CASSYGVEAFF. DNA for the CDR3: TGTGCCAGCAGCTATGGAGTTGAAGCTTTCTTT.

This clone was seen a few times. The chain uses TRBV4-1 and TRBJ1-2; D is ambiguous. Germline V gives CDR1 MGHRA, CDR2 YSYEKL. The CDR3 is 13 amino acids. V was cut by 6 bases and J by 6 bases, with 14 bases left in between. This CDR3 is CASRHLKMDGYTF. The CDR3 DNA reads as TGCGCCAGCAGACACCTCAAGATGGATGGCTACACCTTC.

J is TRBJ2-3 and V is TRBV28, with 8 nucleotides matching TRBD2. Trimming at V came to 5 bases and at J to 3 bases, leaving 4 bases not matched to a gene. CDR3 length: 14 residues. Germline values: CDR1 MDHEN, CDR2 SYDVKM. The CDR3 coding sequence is TGTGCCAGCAGTAGAGCGGGAGTAACAGATACGCAGTATTTT. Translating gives CASSRAGVTDTQYF.

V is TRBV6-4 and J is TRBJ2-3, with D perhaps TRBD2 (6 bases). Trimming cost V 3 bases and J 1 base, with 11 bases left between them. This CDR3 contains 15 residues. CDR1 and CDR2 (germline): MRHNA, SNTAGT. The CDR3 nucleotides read TGTGCCAGCAGTGAAGGGACTTTCGGCACAGATACGCAGTATTTT. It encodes CASSEGTFGTDTQYF.

The CDR3 DNA reads TGCGCCTCGACAGGGGTGGGGTCCCCCTCTGGGGCCAACGTCCTGACTTTC. Amino acid sequence: CASTGVGSPSGANVLTF. The chain links TRBV5-1 to TRBJ2-6, with 8 bases identical to TRBD1. The V and J ends lost 10 bases and 0 bases, in that order; junction bases with no gene match: 12. The CDR3 sequence is 17 residues long. Germline-derived CDR1 and CDR2 are SGHRS and YFSETQ.

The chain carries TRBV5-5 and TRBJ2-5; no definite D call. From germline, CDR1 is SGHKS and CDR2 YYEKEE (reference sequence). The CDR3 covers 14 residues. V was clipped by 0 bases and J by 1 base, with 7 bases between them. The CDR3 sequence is CASSLGAAQETQYF. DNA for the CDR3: TGTGCCAGCAGCTTGGGGGCAGCCCAAGAGACCCAGTACTTC.

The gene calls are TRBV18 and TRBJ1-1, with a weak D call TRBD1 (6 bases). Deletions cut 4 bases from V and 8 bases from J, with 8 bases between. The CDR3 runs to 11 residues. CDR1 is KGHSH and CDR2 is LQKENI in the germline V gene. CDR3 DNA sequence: TGTGCCAGCTCACAGGACAGAGAAGCTTTCTTT. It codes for CASSQDREAFF.

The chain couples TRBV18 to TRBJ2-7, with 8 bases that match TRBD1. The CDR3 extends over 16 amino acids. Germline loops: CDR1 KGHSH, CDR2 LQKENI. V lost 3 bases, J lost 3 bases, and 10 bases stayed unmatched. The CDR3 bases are TGTGCCAGCTCACCTCAAAACCGGGACAGGCACTACGAGCAGTACTTC. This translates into CASSPQNRDRHYEQYF.

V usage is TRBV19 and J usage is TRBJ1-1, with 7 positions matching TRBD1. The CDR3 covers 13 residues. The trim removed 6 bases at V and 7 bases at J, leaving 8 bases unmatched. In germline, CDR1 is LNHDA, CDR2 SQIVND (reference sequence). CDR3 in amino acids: CASRAGGINEAFF. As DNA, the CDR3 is TGTGCCAGTAGGGCAGGGGGAATTAATGAAGCTTTCTTT.

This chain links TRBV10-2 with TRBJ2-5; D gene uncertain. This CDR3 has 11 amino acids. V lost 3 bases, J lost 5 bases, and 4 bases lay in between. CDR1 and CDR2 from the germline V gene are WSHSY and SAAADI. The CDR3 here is CASSDGETQYF. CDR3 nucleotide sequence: TGCGCCAGCAGTGACGGGGAGACCCAGTACTTC.

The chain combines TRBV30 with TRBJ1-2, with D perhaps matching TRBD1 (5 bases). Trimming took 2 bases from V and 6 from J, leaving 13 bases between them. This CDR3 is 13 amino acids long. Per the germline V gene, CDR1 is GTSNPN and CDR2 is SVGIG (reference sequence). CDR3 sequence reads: CAWSHGGVDGYTF. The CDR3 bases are TGTGCCTGGAGTCATGGAGGGGTTGATGGCTACACCTTC.

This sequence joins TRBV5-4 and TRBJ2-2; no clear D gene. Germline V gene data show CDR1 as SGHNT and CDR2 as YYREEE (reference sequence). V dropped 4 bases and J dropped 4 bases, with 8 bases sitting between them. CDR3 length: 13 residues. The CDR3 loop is CASSAPSTGELFF. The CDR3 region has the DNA TGTGCCAGCAGCGCCCCTAGCACCGGGGAGCTGTTTTTT.